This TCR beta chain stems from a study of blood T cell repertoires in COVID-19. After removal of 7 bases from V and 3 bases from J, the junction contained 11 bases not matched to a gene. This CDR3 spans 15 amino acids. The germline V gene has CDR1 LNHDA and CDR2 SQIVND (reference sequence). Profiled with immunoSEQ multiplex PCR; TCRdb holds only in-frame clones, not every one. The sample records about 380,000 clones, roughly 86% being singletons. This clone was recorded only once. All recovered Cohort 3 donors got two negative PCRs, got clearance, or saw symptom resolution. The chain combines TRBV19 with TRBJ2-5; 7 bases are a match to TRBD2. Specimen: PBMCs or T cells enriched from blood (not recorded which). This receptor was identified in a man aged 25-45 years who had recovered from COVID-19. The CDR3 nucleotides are TGTGCCAGTACGCGCTCGGGACTATCCAAAGAGACCCAGTACTTC. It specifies CASTRSGLSKETQYF.